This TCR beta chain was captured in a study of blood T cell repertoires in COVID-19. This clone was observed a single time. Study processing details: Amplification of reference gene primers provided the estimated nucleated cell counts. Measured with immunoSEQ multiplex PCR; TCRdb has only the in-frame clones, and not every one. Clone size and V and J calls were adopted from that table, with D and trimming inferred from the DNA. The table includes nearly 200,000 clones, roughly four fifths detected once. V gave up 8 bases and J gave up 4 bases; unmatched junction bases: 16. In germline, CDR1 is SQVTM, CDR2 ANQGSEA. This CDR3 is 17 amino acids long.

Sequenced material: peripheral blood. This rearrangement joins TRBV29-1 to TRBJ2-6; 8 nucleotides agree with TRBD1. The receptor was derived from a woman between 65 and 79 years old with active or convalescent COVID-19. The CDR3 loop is CSLVTRTGKSGANVLTF. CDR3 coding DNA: TGCAGCCTGGTAACAAGGACAGGGAAGTCGGGGGCCAACGTCCTGACTTTC.